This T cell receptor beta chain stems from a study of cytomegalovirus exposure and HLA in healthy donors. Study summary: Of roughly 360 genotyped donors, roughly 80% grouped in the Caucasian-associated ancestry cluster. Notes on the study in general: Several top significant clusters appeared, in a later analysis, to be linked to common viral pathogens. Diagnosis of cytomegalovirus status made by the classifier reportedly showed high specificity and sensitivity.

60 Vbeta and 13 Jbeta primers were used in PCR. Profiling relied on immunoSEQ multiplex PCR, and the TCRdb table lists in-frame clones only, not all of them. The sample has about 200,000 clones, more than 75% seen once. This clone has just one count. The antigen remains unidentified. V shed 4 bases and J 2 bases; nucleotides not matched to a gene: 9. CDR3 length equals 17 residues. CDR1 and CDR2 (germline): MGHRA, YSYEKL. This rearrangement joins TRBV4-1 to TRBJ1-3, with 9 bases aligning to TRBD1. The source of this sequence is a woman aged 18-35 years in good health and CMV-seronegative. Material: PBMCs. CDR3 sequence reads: CASSLWGGQGPGNTIYF. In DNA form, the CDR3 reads TGCGCCAGCAGCCTTTGGGGGGGACAGGGACCTGGAAACACCATATATTTT.